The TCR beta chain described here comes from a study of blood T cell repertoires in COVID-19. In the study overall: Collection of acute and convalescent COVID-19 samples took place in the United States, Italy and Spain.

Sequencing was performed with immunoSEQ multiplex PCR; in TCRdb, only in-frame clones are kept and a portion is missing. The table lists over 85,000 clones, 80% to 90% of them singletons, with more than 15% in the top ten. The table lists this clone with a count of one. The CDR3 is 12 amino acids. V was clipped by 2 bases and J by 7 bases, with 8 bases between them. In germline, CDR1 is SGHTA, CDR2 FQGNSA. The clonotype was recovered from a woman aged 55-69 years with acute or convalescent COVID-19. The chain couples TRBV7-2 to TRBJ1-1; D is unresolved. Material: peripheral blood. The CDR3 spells CASSLTHIEAFF. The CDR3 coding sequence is TGTGCCAGCAGCTTAACGCACATTGAAGCTTTCTTT.